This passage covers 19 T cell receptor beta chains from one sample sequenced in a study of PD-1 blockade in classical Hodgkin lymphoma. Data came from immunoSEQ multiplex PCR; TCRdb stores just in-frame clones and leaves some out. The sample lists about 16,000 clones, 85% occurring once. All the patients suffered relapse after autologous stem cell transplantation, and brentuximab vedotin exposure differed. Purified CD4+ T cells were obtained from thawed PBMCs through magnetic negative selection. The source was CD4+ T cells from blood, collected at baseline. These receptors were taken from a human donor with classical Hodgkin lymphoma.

The CDR3 DNA is TGTGCCAGCTCACCAAGGAGAACAGATACGCAGTATTTT. This encodes CASSPRRTDTQYF. This chain uses TRBV18 with TRBJ2-3, with D hard to call. Germline assignment: CDR1 KGHSH and CDR2 LQKENI. Trimming cost V 2 bases and J 3 bases, with 6 bases left between them. The CDR3 length is 13 residues. Full variable domain (remainder filled in from reference TRBV18 and TRBJ2-3): NAGVMQNPRHLVRRRGQEARLRCSPMKGHSHVYWYRQLPEEGLKFMVYLQKENIIDESGMPKERFSAEFPKEGPSILRIQQVVRGDSAAYFCASSPRRTDTQYFGPGTRLTVL.

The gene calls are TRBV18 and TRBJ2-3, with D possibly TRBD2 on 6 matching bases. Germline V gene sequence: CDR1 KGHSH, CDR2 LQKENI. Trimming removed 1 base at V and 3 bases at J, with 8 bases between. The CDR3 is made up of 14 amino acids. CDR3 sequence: CASSPRRGTDTQYF. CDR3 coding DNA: TGTGCCAGCTCACCACGGAGGGGAACAGATACGCAGTATTTT.

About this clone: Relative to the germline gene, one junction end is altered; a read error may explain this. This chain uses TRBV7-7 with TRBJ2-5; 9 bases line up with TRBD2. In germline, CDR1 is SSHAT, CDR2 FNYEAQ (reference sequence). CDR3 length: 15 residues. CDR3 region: CASSLGAGGHETQYF. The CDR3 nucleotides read TGTGCTAGCAGCTTAGGGGCGGGGGGGCACGAGACCCAGTACTTC.

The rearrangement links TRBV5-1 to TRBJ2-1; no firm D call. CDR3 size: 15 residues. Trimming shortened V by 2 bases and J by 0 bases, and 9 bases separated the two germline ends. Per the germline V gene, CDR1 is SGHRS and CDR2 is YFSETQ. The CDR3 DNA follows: TGCGCCAGCAGCTTCGGAGCCTCCTCCTACAATGAGCAGTTCTTC. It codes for CASSFGASSYNEQFF. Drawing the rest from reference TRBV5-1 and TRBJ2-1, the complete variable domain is KAGVTQTPRYLIKTRGQQVTLSCSPISGHRSVSWYQQTPGQGLQFLFEYFSETQRNKGNFPGRFSGRQFSNSRSEMNVSTLELGDSALYLCASSFGASSYNEQFFGPGTRLTVL.

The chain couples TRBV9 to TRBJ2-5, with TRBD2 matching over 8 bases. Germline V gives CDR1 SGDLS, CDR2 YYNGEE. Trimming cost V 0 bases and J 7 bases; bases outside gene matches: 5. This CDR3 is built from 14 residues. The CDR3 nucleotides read TGTGCCAGCAGCGTAGATACGCTAGCGGGGACCCAGTACTTC. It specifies CASSVDTLAGTQYF.

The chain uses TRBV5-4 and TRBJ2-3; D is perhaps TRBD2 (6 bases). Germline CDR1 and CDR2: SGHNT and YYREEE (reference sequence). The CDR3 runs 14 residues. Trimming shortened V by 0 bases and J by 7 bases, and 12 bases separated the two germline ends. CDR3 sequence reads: CASSLAWRDHTQYF. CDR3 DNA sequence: TGTGCCAGCAGCTTGGCATGGCGGGACCATACGCAGTATTTT.

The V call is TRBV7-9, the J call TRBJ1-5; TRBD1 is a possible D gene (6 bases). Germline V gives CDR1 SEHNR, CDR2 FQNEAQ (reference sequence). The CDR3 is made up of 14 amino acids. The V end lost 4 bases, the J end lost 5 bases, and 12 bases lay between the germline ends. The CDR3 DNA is TGTGCCAGCAGCTCCCAGGGGTGGGATCAGCCCCAGCATTTT. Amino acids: CASSSQGWDQPQHF.

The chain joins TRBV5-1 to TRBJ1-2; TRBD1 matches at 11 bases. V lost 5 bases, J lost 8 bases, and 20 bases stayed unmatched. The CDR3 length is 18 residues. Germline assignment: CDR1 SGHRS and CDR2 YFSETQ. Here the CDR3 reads CASSYENWTGGPLRGYTF. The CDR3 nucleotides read TGCGCCAGCAGTTATGAGAACTGGACAGGGGGCCCCCTGCGGGGCTACACCTTC.

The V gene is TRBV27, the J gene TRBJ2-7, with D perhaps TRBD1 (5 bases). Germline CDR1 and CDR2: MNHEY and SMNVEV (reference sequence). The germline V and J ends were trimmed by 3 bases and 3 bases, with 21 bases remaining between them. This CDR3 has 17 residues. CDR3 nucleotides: TGTGCCAGCAGTTTCCATGGTGGGAAGGGGCCTGGCTACGAGCAGTACTTC. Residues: CASSFHGGKGPGYEQYF.

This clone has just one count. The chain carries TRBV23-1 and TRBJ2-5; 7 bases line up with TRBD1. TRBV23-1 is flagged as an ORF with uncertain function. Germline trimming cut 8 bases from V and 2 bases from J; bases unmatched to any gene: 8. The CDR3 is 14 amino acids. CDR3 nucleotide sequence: TGCGCCAGCGGCTCCGGGACAGAACAAGAGACCCAGTACTTC. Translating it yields CASGSGTEQETQYF.

This CDR3 is CASSLGRRVDTQYF. For the CDR3, the DNA is TGTGCCAGCAGTTTAGGACGAAGGGTAGATACGCAGTATTTT. This chain joins TRBV28 and TRBJ2-3; D not certain. V lost 2 bases, J lost 5 bases, and 11 bases lay in between. CDR3 length equals 14 residues. Looked up from germline, CDR1 is MDHEN and CDR2 is SYDVKM.

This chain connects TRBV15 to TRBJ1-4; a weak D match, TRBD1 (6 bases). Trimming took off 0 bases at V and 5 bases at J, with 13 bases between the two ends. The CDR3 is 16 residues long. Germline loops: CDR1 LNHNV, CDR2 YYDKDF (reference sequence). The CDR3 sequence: CATSRDPRQGNEKLFF. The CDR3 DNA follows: TGTGCCACCAGCAGAGATCCGAGGCAGGGGAATGAAAAACTGTTTTTT.

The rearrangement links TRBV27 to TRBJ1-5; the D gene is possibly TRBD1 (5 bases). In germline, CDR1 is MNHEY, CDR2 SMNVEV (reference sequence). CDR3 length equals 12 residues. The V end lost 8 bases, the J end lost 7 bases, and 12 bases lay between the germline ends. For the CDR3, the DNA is TGTGCCAGCGGGGCAGGGAAGCAGCCCCAGCATTTT. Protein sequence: CASGAGKQPQHF.

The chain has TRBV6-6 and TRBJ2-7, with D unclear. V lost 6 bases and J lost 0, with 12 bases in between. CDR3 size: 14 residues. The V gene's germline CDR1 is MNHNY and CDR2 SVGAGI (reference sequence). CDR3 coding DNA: TGTGCCAGCAGAGAGAAGGGTAGCTCCTACGAGCAGTACTTC. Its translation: CASREKGSSYEQYF.

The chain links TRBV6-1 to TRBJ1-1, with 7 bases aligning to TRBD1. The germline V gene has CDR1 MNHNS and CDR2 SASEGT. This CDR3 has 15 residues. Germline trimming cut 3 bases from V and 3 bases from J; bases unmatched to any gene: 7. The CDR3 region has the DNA TGTGCCAGCAGTGAGGATGCACAGGGGTACACTGAAGCTTTCTTT. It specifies CASSEDAQGYTEAFF.

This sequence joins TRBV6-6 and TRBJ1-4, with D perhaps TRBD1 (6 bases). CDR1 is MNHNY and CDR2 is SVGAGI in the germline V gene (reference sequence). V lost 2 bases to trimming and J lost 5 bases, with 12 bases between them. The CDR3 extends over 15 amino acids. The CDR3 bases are TGTGCCAGCAGTTACCCGGAGAGGGGGAATGAAAAACTGTTTTTT. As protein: CASSYPERGNEKLFF.

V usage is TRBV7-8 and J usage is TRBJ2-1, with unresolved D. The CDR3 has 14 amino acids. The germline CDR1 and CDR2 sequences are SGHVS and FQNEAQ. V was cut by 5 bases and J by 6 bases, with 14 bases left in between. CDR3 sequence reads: CASSTRALLNEQFF. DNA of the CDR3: TGTGCCAGCAGCACCCGGGCCCTCCTCAATGAGCAGTTCTTC. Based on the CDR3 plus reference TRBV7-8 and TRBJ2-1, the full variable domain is GAGVSQSPRYKVAKRGQDVALRCDPISGHVSLFWYQQALGQGPEFLTYFQNEAQLDKSGLPSDRFFAERPEGSVSTLKIQRTQQEDSAVYLCASSTRALLNEQFFGPGTRLTVL.

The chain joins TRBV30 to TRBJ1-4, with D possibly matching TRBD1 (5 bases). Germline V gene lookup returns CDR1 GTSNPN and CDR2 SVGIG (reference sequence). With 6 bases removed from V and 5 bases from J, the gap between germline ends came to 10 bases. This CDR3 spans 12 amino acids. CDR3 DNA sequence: TGTGCCTGTCTGGGACTCAATGAAAAACTGTTTTTT. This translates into CACLGLNEKLFF.

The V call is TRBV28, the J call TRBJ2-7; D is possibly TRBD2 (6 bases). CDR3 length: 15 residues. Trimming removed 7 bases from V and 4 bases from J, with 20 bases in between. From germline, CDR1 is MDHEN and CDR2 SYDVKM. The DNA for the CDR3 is TGTGCCAGCACCTCCCTTTACGGGAGAATTTACGAGCAGTACTTC. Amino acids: CASTSLYGRIYEQYF.